This TCR beta chain is drawn from a study of Ad26.COV2.S vaccination and SARS-CoV-2 variants. Overall study results and limits: There was a possibility that the TCR breadth and depth analyses underestimated total T cell responses. Vaccinees and placebo recipients showed similar non-spike TCR breadth. Reports say spike-specific CD8+ and CD4+ T cell responses covered substantial breadth after vaccination. Individuals receiving vaccine had higher spike-specific TCR breadth than placebo recipients did.

In regard to this clone: Its specificity is not known.

Germline loops: CDR1 MGHRA, CDR2 YSYEKL. The V end lost 0 bases, the J end lost 4 bases, and 12 bases lay between the germline ends. The CDR3 runs to 15 residues. Profiling relied on immunoSEQ multiplex PCR, and the TCRdb table lists in-frame clones only, not all of them. The profile covers roughly 180,000 clones, with about 83% appearing a single time and around 6.1% taken by the ten largest. This specimen consisted of peripheral blood, obtained after recovery from COVID-19. The chain recombines TRBV4-1 with TRBJ1-2; D not resolved. The TCR was taken from a human donor who had recovered from COVID-19. CDR3 DNA: TGCGCCAGCAGCCAAGATCGGGAAGGGTCCTATGGCTACACCTTC. It specifies CASSQDREGSYGYTF.